A selection of T cell receptor beta chains follows, all from one sample in a study of T cell responses to AZD1222 COVID-19 vaccine. TCRdb's table, derived via immunoSEQ multiplex PCR, lists solely in-frame clones and lacks some. The table lists approximately 200,000 clones, roughly nine tenths of them singletons. Sequencing was performed on peripheral blood, taken 28 days after the second AZD1222 dose. These receptors all stem from an adult who received the AZD1222 COVID-19 vaccine. Both conserved end residues are part of each CDR3. The D gene is left open where the match is weak. Rows give clone size only sometimes, using once, few, many, or a class for an expanded clone.

J	D	size	V	DNA	CDR3
TRBJ2-1	TRBD2	-	TRBV6-1	TGTGCCAGCAGTGAAGGGACTAGCGGGTACTACAATGAGCAGTTCTTC	CASSEGTSGYYNEQFF
TRBJ1-6	-	-	TRBV11-2	TGTGCCAGCAGCCTAGTCCCCCCATCACCCCTCCACTTT	CASSLVPPSPLHF
TRBJ1-2	-	-	TRBV30	TGTGCCTGGAGAGCTCTTTCAGGGCTGGTGGGCTACACCTTC	CAWRALSGLVGYTF
TRBJ2-7	-	-	TRBV5-1	TGCGCCAGCAGCTCAACAGGGTTCTACGAGCAGTACTTC	CASSSTGFYEQYF
TRBJ1-1	-	-	TRBV3-1/TRBV3-2	TGTGCCAGCAGCCAAGGGACCGCTGGGGCTGAAGCTTTCTTT	CASSQGTAGAEAFF
TRBJ1-1	-	-	TRBV3-1/TRBV3-2	TGTGCCAGCAGCCAACCCGGACCATACACTGAAGCTTTCTTT	CASSQPGPYTEAFF
TRBJ1-1	TRBD1	-	TRBV28	TGTGCCAGCAGACTTAGACAGGGGGGGTCCACTGAAGCTTTCTTT	CASRLRQGGSTEAFF
TRBJ2-4	-	-	TRBV3-1/TRBV3-2	TGTGCCAGCAGTCCCGACTGGAGGCTAGCCAAAAACATTCAGTACTTC	CASSPDWRLAKNIQYF
TRBJ2-3	TRBD1	once	TRBV27	TGTGCCAGCAGGCGACAGGGGGCCGGCACAGATACGCAGTATTTT	CASRRQGAGTDTQYF
TRBJ1-2	TRBD1	-	TRBV5-1	TGCGCCAGCAGCGAACGGACAGGGCACGCTGGCTACACCTTC	CASSERTGHAGYTF
TRBJ1-3	TRBD1	-	TRBV19	TGTGCCAGTAGTATCGGGACAGCCGGCTCTGGAAACACCATATATTTT	CASSIGTAGSGNTIYF
TRBJ2-1	TRBD1	-	TRBV10-3	TGTGCCATCGGGGGACAGGGGGACGGTGAGCAGTTCTTC	CAIGGQGDGEQFF
TRBJ1-4	-	-	TRBV28	TGTGCCAGCAGTTTAATCCGGTTCGGGATACAGAATGAAAAACTGTTTTTT	CASSLIRFGIQNEKLFF
TRBJ2-1	-	-	TRBV19	TGTGCCAGTAGTGAACGGGGGAGGCGCTCCTACAATGAGCAGTTCTTC	CASSERGRRSYNEQFF
TRBJ2-1	TRBD1	-	TRBV29-1	TGCAGCGTCCGCATCCGGGACAGGGGGTTGTATGAGCAGTTCTTC	CSVRIRDRGLYEQFF
TRBJ2-7	TRBD1	-	TRBV10-1	TGCGCCAGCAGCGAGGGACAGGGGTACGAGCAGTACTTC	CASSEGQGYEQYF
TRBJ2-7	-	-	TRBV7-2	TGTGCCAGCAGCTTAGGATTAGGGGAGGCCTACGAGCAGTACTTC	CASSLGLGEAYEQYF
TRBJ2-4	TRBD2	-	TRBV12-3/TRBV12-4	TGTGCCAGCAGTTTGGCTAGCGGGACAACTCAGTACTTC	CASSLASGTTQYF
TRBJ2-3	TRBD2	-	TRBV10-3	TGTGCCATCAGTGAGAGGACTAGCGGGCGGACGCAGTATTTT	CAISERTSGRTQYF
TRBJ1-4	TRBD1	-	TRBV4-1	TGCGCCAGCAGCCAAGATCGAGACAGGGAAGAAAAACTGTTTTTT	CASSQDRDREEKLFF
TRBJ2-1	TRBD2	few	TRBV7-3	TGTGCCAGCAGCGAAGCGGGTAGCGGGAGGGCCCTTGAGCAGTTCTTC	CASSEAGSGRALEQFF
TRBJ1-1	-	-	TRBV5-5	TGTGCCAGCAGCTTGGAACAGGGACGGGGCACTGAAGCTTTCTTT	CASSLEQGRGTEAFF
TRBJ1-2	-	-	TRBV6-2/TRBV6-3	TGTGCCAGCAGTTACTCCGGGGACTTGGTTGGCTACACCTTC	CASSYSGDLVGYTF
TRBJ2-2	TRBD1	few	TRBV5-1	TGCGCCAGCAGCGGGGGACAGACGAACACCGGGGAGCTGTTTTTT	CASSGGQTNTGELFF
TRBJ2-5	TRBD2	-	TRBV12-3/TRBV12-4	TGTGCCAGCAGTTTAGGTAGTAGCGGGAGAGAGTACTTC	CASSLGSSGREYF
TRBJ2-5	-	-	TRBV5-1	TGCGCCAGCAGCTTGGGAGCAGGGACCGGAGAGACCCAGTACTTC	CASSLGAGTGETQYF
TRBJ2-7	-	-	TRBV7-3	TGTGCCAGCAGCTTAATGCCAGGGGCCTACGAGCAGTACTTC	CASSLMPGAYEQYF
TRBJ2-7	-	-	TRBV7-9	TGTGCCAGCAGCTCCTCCGGGAGCGGCGAGCAGTACTTC	CASSSSGSGEQYF
TRBJ2-2	-	-	TRBV7-3	TGTGCCAGCAGCCCTCGGACTCACCCTAACACCGGGGAGCTGTTTTTT	CASSPRTHPNTGELFF
TRBJ2-1	TRBD2	-	TRBV6-5	TGTGCCAGCAGTACTGGACTAGCGGGGTACAATGAGCAGTTCTTC	CASSTGLAGYNEQFF
TRBJ1-2	-	-	TRBV7-9	TGTGCCAGCAGTAGAGGGGACTATGGCTACACCTTC	CASSRGDYGYTF
TRBJ2-3	-	-	TRBV29-1	TGCAGCGTTGGGGCAGCTTCGATAGATACGCAGTATTTT	CSVGAASIDTQYF
TRBJ1-5	TRBD1	-	TRBV9	TGTGCCAGCAGCAGGCAGGGGGCAGGTCAGCCCCAGCATTTT	CASSRQGAGQPQHF
TRBJ2-7	-	once	TRBV5-5	TGTGCCAGCAGCCCGTTAGTTTGGCGGGGAAGCTCCTACGAGCAGTACTTC	CASSPLVWRGSSYEQYF
TRBJ1-1	TRBD1	-	TRBV5-1	TGCGCCAGCAGCTTTACAGGGGGCGGCACTGAAGCTTTCTTT	CASSFTGGGTEAFF
TRBJ2-5	TRBD2	few	TRBV5-6	TGTGCCAGCAGCTTGGAGGGACTAGCGAGACAAGAGACCCAGTACTTC	CASSLEGLARQETQYF